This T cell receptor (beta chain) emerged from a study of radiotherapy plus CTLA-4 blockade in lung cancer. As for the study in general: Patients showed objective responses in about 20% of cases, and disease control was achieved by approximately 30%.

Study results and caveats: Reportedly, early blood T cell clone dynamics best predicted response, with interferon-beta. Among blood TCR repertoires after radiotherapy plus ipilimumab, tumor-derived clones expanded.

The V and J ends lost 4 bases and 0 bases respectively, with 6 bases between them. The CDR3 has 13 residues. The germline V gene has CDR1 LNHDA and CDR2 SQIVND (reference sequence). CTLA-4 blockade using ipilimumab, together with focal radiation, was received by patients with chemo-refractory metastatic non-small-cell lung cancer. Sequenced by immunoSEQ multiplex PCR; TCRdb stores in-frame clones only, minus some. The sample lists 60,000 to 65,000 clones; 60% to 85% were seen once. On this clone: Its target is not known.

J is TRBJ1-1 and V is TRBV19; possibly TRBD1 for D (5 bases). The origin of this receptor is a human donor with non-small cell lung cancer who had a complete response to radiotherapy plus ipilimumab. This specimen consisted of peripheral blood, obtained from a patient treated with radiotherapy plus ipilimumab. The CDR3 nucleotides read TGTGCCAGTAGTACCAGGGTGAACACTGAAGCTTTCTTT. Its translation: CASSTRVNTEAFF. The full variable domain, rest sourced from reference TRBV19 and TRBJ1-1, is DGGITQSPKYLFRKEGQNVTLSCEQNLNHDAMYWYRQDPGQGLRLIYYSQIVNDFQKGDIAEGYSVSREKKESFPLTVTSAQKNPTAFYLCASSTRVNTEAFFGQGTRLTVV.